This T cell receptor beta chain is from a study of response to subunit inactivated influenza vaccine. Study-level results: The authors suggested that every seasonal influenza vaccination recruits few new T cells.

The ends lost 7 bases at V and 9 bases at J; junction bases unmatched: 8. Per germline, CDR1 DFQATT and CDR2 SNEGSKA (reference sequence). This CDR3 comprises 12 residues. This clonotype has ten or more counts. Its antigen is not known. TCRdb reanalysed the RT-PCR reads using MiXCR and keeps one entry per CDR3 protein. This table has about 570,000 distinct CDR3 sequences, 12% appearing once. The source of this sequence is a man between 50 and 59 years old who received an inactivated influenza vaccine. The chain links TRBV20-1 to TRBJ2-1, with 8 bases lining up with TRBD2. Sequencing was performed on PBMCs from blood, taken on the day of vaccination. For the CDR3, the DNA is TGCAGTGTTGCGGGGGGTATTGGTGAGCAGTTCTTC. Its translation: CSVAGGIGEQFF.